Sequencing of this T cell receptor (beta chain) was carried out in a study of T cell changes during pregnancy in multiple sclerosis. Germline CDR1 is SGHNT and CDR2 is YYREEE (reference sequence). The CDR3 runs to 15 residues. Unmatched junction bases numbered 4, after V lost 0 bases and J lost 4 bases. Here immunoSEQ multiplex PCR was the method, and the copy in TCRdb shows in-frame clones only, minus some. The data contain 75,000 to 95,000 clones, approximately 90% of them seen just once; the ten biggest clones take up 0.85% to 0.95%. The rearrangement joins TRBV5-4 to TRBJ2-5, with 9 nucleotides matching TRBD1. This sample comprised peripheral blood, obtained before pregnancy. This clonotype was obtained from a female donor with multiple sclerosis, enrolled in a pregnancy study. The CDR3 nucleotides are TGTGCCAGCAGCTTGGGGACAGGGGATGGAGAGACCCAGTACTTC. Translated, it gives CASSLGTGDGETQYF.